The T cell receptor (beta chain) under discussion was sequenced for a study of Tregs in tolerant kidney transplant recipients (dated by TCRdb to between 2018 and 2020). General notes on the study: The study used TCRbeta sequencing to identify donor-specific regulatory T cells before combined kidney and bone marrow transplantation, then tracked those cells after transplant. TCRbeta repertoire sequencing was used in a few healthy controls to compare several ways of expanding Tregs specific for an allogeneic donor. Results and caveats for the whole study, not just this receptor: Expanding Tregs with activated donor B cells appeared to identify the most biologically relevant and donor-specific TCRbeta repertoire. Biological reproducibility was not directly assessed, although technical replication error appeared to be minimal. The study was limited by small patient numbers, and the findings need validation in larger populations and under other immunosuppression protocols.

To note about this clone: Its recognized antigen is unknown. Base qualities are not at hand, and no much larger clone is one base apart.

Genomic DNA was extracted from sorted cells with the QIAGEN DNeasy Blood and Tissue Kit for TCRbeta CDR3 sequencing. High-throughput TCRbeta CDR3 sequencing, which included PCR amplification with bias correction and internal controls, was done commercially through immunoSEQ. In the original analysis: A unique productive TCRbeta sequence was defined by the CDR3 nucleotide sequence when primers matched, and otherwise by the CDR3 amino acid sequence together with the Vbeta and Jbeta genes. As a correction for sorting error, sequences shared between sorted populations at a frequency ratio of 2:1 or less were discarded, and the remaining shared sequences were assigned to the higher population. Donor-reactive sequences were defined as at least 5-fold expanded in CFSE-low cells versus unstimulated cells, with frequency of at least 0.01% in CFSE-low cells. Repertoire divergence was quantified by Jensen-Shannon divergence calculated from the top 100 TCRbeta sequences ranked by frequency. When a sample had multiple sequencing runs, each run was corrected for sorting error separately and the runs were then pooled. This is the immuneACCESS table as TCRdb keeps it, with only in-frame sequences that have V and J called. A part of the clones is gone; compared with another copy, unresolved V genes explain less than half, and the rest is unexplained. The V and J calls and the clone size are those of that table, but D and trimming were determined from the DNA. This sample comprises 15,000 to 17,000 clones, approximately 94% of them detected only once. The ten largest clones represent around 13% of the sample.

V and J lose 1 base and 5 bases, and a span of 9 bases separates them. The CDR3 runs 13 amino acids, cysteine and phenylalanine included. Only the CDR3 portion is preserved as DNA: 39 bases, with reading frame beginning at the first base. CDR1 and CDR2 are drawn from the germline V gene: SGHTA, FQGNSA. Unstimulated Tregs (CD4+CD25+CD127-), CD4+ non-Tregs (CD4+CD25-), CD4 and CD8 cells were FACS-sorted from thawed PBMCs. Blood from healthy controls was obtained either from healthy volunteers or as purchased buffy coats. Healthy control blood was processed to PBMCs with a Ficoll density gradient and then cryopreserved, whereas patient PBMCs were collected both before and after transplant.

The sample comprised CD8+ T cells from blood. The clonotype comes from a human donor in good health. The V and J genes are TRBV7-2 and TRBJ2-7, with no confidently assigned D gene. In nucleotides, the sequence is TGTGCCAGCAGCTTAGAGCTCCGTCACGAGCAGTACTTC. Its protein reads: CASSLELRHEQYF.